The present T cell receptor (beta chain) was sequenced within a study of blood T cell repertoires in COVID-19. Study-level information: Samples representing acute and convalescent COVID-19 were sourced from the United States, Italy and Spain. T cells, B-cell-depleted T cells, or PBMCs provided the cDNA or gDNA that served as material.

Germline V gene lookup returns CDR1 SGHRS and CDR2 YFSETQ. Losses at the gene ends were 1 base for V and 4 bases for J; bases not matched to a gene: 8. The CDR3 totals 15 residues. Per the study methods: Amplification of reference gene primers was used by the study to estimate nucleated cell counts. The table came from immunoSEQ multiplex PCR; TCRdb's copy has only in-frame clones and leaves some out. That table supplies the V and J calls and clone size; D and trimming were determined from the DNA. The sample lists fewer than 250,000 clones; 70% to 80% were seen once. The sequence came from a woman aged 50 to 65 with acute or convalescent COVID-19. The chain joins TRBV5-1 to TRBJ2-7, with TRBD1 identical over 7 bases. Material: peripheral blood. The CDR3 reads CASSLRAGTVYEQYF. The CDR3 DNA is TGCGCCAGCAGCTTGCGGGCCGGGACAGTATACGAGCAGTACTTC.